The rows below give T cell receptor beta chains drawn from one sample of a study of blood T cells in healthy people across ages. MiXCR was run by TCRdb on the 5' RACE reads, yielding one entry per CDR3 protein. The sample lists nearly 1 million distinct CDR3 sequences, roughly 50% occurring once. Sequencing was done on a sample of blood. The source of these receptors is a woman aged 55-69 years in good health. The CDR3 runs from the conserved cysteine through the conserved F or W. D genes are given only for firm matches. Clone size is shown for a subset of rows, as once, few, many or a class of expanded clone.

v_gene	j_gene	abundance	d_gene	CDR3nt	CDR3aa
TRBV5-1	TRBJ2-7	many	TRBD1	TGTGCCAGTGGACAGGGCTACGAGCAGTACTTC	CASGQGYEQYF
TRBV30	TRBJ1-1	.	.	TGTGCCTGGAGTGCGGGGGCCCGCACTGAAGCTTTCTTT	CAWSAGARTEAFF
TRBV20-1	TRBJ1-4	.	.	TGCAGTGCTAGTAAGAAGGGTTCTGAAAAACTGTTTTTT	CSASKKGSEKLFF
TRBV6-1	TRBJ1-5	.	.	TGTGCCAGCAAAGGCGACCCCAATCAGCCCCAGCATTTT	CASKGDPNQPQHF
TRBV7-3	TRBJ2-7	.	.	TGTGCCAGCAGTCCTAGAGGGGACGGGCCCTACGAGCAGTACTTC	CASSPRGDGPYEQYF
TRBV29-1	TRBJ2-3	.	TRBD2	TGCAGCGTTAGGGAGGGGAATACGCAGTATTTT	CSVREGNTQYF
TRBV28	TRBJ2-7	few	TRBD1	TGTGCCAGCAGACCACAGGGGAAAGATTTTGGGTACGAGCAGTACTTC	CASRPQGKDFGYEQYF
TRBV18	TRBJ2-1	.	TRBD2	TGTGCCAGCTCACCACCCGGACTAGCGAGACACAATGAGCAGTTCTTC	CASSPPGLARHNEQFF
TRBV9	TRBJ1-5	.	.	TGTGCCAGCAGCGTGGGCCCGGATAGCAATCAGCCCCAGCATTTT	CASSVGPDSNQPQHF
TRBV28	TRBJ2-3	.	TRBD2	TGTGCCAGCAGCCCCACGGGACTAGCGGGATCCACAGATACGCAGTATTTT	CASSPTGLAGSTDTQYF
TRBV6-2/TRBV6-3	TRBJ2-1	.	TRBD2	TGTGCCAGTTTTAGAGCGGGAGCCTCCTACAATGAGCAGTTCTTC	CASFRAGASYNEQFF
TRBV5-1	TRBJ2-5	few	.	TGCGCCAGCAGCTTGGAGGCCGCCCAAGAGACCCAGTACTTC	CASSLEAAQETQYF
TRBV30	TRBJ2-5	few	.	TGTGCCTCGGGACAAATGTTCTACGGGCAGTACTTC	CASGQMFYGQYF
TRBV20-1	TRBJ1-2	.	TRBD1	TGCAGTGCCCGACAGGGGAGGGACTATGGCTACACCTTC	CSARQGRDYGYTF
TRBV3-1	TRBJ2-3	.	.	TGTGCCAGCAGCCCCCGGTCTACCTTCTCGGGAGATACGCAGTATTTT	CASSPRSTFSGDTQYF
TRBV20-1	TRBJ2-1	few	TRBD1	TGCAGTGCGACAGGGACAATTACTCTCTACAATGAGCAGTTCTTC	CSATGTITLYNEQFF
TRBV7-2	TRBJ2-7	.	.	TGTGCCAGCACCTACGTCCTAGGCTACGAGCAGTACTTC	CASTYVLGYEQYF
TRBV5-1	TRBJ1-1	.	.	TGCGCCAGCAGCTTGGGCGGGGGAACGAACACTGAAGCTTTCTTT	CASSLGGGTNTEAFF
TRBV5-1	TRBJ2-4	.	TRBD2	TGCGCCAGCAGCGTGACTAGCGGAGAAACCCTTGTAGCCAAAAACATTCAGTACTTC	CASSVTSGETLVAKNIQYF
TRBV11-2	TRBJ2-7	.	TRBD2	TGTGCCAGCAGCAACCTAGCGGGACGACATCGTAGCTCCTACGAGCAGTACTTC	CASSNLAGRHRSSYEQYF
TRBV7-2	TRBJ2-7	few	.	TGTGCCAGCAGCTTCAATAGATACGAGCAGTACTTC	CASSFNRYEQYF
TRBV29-1	TRBJ2-4	.	.	TGCAGCGTTGAGACAGGCGCCAAAAACATTCAGTACTTC	CSVETGAKNIQYF
TRBV28	TRBJ2-7	few	TRBD1	TGTGCCAGCAGAGACAGGGCGAACTACGAGCAGTACTTC	CASRDRANYEQYF
TRBV29-1	TRBJ2-6	once	TRBD1	TGCAGCGTAGCGACAGGGGGAGGGGCCAACGTCCTGACTTTC	CSVATGGGANVLTF
TRBV6-6	TRBJ1-6	.	.	TGTGCCAGCAGTTACGGGGGGGTTAATTCACCCCTCCACTTT	CASSYGGVNSPLHF
TRBV20-1	TRBJ2-3	few	.	TGCAGTGCTAGAGATTCCGGGAGTAGCACAGATACGCAGTATTTT	CSARDSGSSTDTQYF
TRBV4-1	TRBJ2-7	.	.	TGCGCCAGCAGCCAAGGGCTCGGCTCCCACGAGCAGTACTTC	CASSQGLGSHEQYF
TRBV6-2/TRBV6-3	TRBJ2-1	few	.	TGTGCCAGCAGTTTCCCTAACTCCTACAATGAGCAGTTCTTC	CASSFPNSYNEQFF
TRBV28	TRBJ2-5	.	.	TGTGCCAGCAGTAAAGAGACAGGAAGACAAGAGACCCAGTACTTC	CASSKETGRQETQYF
TRBV4-1	TRBJ1-4	once	TRBD1	TGCGCCAGCAGCCAAGATGCGAAGGGGGCGGACGAAAAACTGTTTTTT	CASSQDAKGADEKLFF
TRBV29-1	TRBJ1-5	.	.	TGCAGCGTTGGGGATTATAGCAATCAGCCCCAGCATTTT	CSVGDYSNQPQHF
TRBV29-1	TRBJ2-1	.	.	TGCAGCGCGCCCGGGGGAGAGCAGTTCTTC	CSAPGGEQFF
TRBV18	TRBJ1-5	.	TRBD1	TGTGCCAGCTCACTTACCGGGACAGGGGGCAATCAGCCCCAGCATTTT	CASSLTGTGGNQPQHF
TRBV9	TRBJ2-2	.	TRBD2	TGTGCCAGCAGCGTAGAGGGAGGACTAGTAGGGACCGGGGAGCTGTTTTTT	CASSVEGGLVGTGELFF
TRBV20-1	TRBJ1-4	many	.	TGCAGTGCTAGAGCTCTCGGCGGAAGGGGGAATGAAAAACTGTTTTTT	CSARALGGRGNEKLFF
TRBV7-6	TRBJ1-3	.	.	TGTGCCAGCAGCCCCCCAGCCAGGGACTCTGGAAACACCATATATTTT	CASSPPARDSGNTIYF
TRBV5-5	TRBJ2-2	.	.	TGTGCCAGCAGCCCGATGGCGGCGGACCCCACCGGGGAGCTGTTTTTT	CASSPMAADPTGELFF
TRBV6-1	TRBJ2-5	.	.	TGTGCCAGCAGCCAGGGGAGGGTAGAAGAGACCCAGTACTTC	CASSQGRVEETQYF
TRBV5-1	TRBJ2-3	many	.	TGCGCCAGCAGAACGGGGGGCCTCACAGATACGCAGTATTTT	CASRTGGLTDTQYF
TRBV10-2	TRBJ2-3	many	.	TGCGCCAGCACGAAACTAGCAGAGGGCACAGATACGCAGTATTTT	CASTKLAEGTDTQYF
TRBV7-9	TRBJ1-2	.	.	TGTGCCAGCAGCGGAGAGAACCAATATTATGGCTACACCTTC	CASSGENQYYGYTF
TRBV12-3/TRBV12-4	TRBJ2-7	.	.	TGTGCCAGCAGTCTCACGGATGACTCCTACGAGCAGTACTTC	CASSLTDDSYEQYF
TRBV29-1	TRBJ2-1	.	TRBD1	TGCAGCGTTCGGGACAGGTACAATGAGCAGTTCTTC	CSVRDRYNEQFF
TRBV20-1	TRBJ2-7	.	.	TGCAGTGCTAGAGATAGCGCGCAGGGTGGAAACTACGAGCAGTACTTC	CSARDSAQGGNYEQYF
TRBV28	TRBJ1-6	.	.	TGTGCCAGCTCCGAGGGGCATCGCTCACCCCTCCACTTT	CASSEGHRSPLHF
TRBV29-1	TRBJ2-7	many	.	TGCAGCGTCCAGATGGGCGAGCAGTACTTC	CSVQMGEQYF
TRBV6-5	TRBJ1-5	.	TRBD1	TGTGCCAGCAGCCCTAGAGGACAGGGGAGACAGCCCCAGCATTTT	CASSPRGQGRQPQHF
TRBV30	TRBJ2-7	.	.	TGTGCCTGGGCTAGGGGCAACGAGCAGTACTTC	CAWARGNEQYF